This is a list of T cell receptor beta chains from one sample in a study of T-cell memory formation after mild COVID-19. TCRdb independently ran MiXCR on the 5' RACE reads; one entry per CDR3 protein. The table shows around 510,000 distinct CDR3 sequences, with less than 25% occurring only once. Sequencing was done on a sample of PBMCs or a T cell subset sorted from them (not recorded which). The receptor set was obtained from an adult woman who had mild COVID-19 (a few samples of this study predate the infection). Cell type and time point are not known. The CDR3 runs from the conserved cysteine through the conserved F or W. Clone size, where shown, is once, few, many, or a class for clones that have expanded.

J gene,V gene,clone size,CDR3 protein
TRBJ1-1,TRBV20-1,NA,CSAKASRGMGTEAFF
TRBJ2-1,TRBV12-3/TRBV12-4,many,CASSWTSGGYNEQFF
TRBJ2-5,TRBV5-1,NA,CASSFGRGGYSPQETQYF
TRBJ2-6,TRBV20-1,NA,CSARAGSSGANVLTF
TRBJ2-7,TRBV5-1,many,CASREGFSTGEQYF
TRBJ2-5,TRBV2,NA,CASRQGSVETQYF
TRBJ2-1,TRBV5-1,many,CASSLDSNEQFF
TRBJ2-3,TRBV7-2,many,CASSPGGPDTQYF
TRBJ2-3,TRBV20-1,NA,CSAGAVTHTQYF
TRBJ1-1,TRBV5-1,few,CASSPGTRNTEAFF
TRBJ1-1,TRBV12-3/TRBV12-4,few,CASSRRKNTEAFF
TRBJ2-3,TRBV5-1,NA,CASSDGQTGGTDTQYF
TRBJ2-7,TRBV7-2,NA,CASSLYPLYYEQYF
TRBJ2-1,TRBV7-9,many,CASSLVPSGSEQFF
TRBJ1-1,TRBV5-1,NA,CASSPSKGARHTEAFF
TRBJ2-3,TRBV27,few,CASSPLAGNDGRTDTQYF
TRBJ2-5,TRBV5-1,few,CASSLEGVYQETQYF
TRBJ1-1,TRBV7-2,NA,CASSSQGVMNTEAFF
TRBJ2-5,TRBV12-3/TRBV12-4,NA,CASSLTPRGGAWETQYF
TRBJ2-7,TRBV30,NA,CAWRRRGSAYEQYF
TRBJ2-1,TRBV18,NA,CASSPVGMGEQFF
TRBJ2-1,TRBV7-8,few,CASSSRDSYNEQFF
TRBJ2-2,TRBV10-3,NA,CAISGGTGGVANTGELFF
TRBJ2-1,TRBV24-1,few,CATSDRDISEQFF
TRBJ2-3,TRBV20-1,NA,CSARRGLATDTQYF
TRBJ2-3,TRBV7-8,few,CASSLPPGTSGEDTQYF
TRBJ2-1,TRBV7-6,NA,CASSLGWASPFSYNEQFF
TRBJ2-3,TRBV12-3/TRBV12-4,NA,CASEKGGGAADTQYF
TRBJ1-4,TRBV4-3,few,CASSQNHRVGNEKLFF
TRBJ1-2,TRBV29-1,NA,CSVVSELYGYTF
TRBJ1-2,TRBV9,NA,CASSADWNYGYTF
TRBJ2-7,TRBV20-1,NA,CSAPEGLPTYEQYF
TRBJ1-2,TRBV6-5,few,CASSRANYGYTF
TRBJ1-2,TRBV7-2,NA,CASSRLAGLWGYTF
TRBJ2-7,TRBV5-5,few,CASSLQGSREQYF
TRBJ2-1,TRBV20-1,NA,CSARDVADSYNEQFF
TRBJ1-1,TRBV5-5,NA,CASSLWDSMTEAFF
TRBJ1-6,TRBV5-1,NA,CASSWDSQRSSYNSPLHF
TRBJ2-1,TRBV12-3/TRBV12-4,few,CATRGVNEQFF
TRBJ2-3,TRBV7-8,NA,CASSLVLAGETDTQYF